This entry lists 17 T cell receptor beta chains sequenced from one sample in a study of blood T cell repertoires in COVID-19. Sequencing used immunoSEQ multiplex PCR; TCRdb keeps in-frame clones, though not all of them. The sample has approximately 89,000 clones, 80% seen once. The sample was peripheral blood. These receptors all stem from an elderly woman with acute or convalescent COVID-19.

The gene calls are TRBV3-1 (or the pseudogene TRBV3-2) and TRBJ2-1, with D possibly being TRBD2 (6 bases). The CDR3 has 16 residues. Germline CDR1 reads LGHDT; CDR2 reads YNNKEL (reference sequence). Trimming took off 4 bases at V and 2 bases at J, with 15 bases between the two ends. CDR3 sequence (DNA): TGTGCCAGCAGCCCCCTCCTCGGGAGTGCCTACAATGAGCAGTTCTTC. Translated, it gives CASSPLLGSAYNEQFF.

The chain has TRBV6-5 and TRBJ2-1; a possible D gene is TRBD2 (7 bases). Between the trimmed V and J ends, which lost 9 bases and 3 bases, there was a span of 18 bases. The CDR3 contains 15 residues. Germline values: CDR1 MNHEY, CDR2 SVGAGI. CDR3 bases: TGTGCCAGAAGAGTCACGGGGGGCATCTACAATGAGCAGTTCTTC. Translating gives CARRVTGGIYNEQFF.

This clone has more than one count but fewer than ten. This rearrangement joins TRBV2 to TRBJ2-7, with D uncertain. The germline V and J ends were trimmed by 7 bases and 3 bases, with 7 bases remaining between them. Germline V gives CDR1 SNHLY, CDR2 FYNNEI. The CDR3 contains 11 residues. The DNA for the CDR3 is TGTGCCAGCACCCGAGGCTACGAGCAGTACTTC. Protein sequence: CASTRGYEQYF.

The chain joins TRBV10-3 to TRBJ2-1; maybe TRBD2 (5 bases). V was shortened by 4 bases and J by 4 bases, with 8 bases between the two germline ends. The CDR3 consists of 13 residues. The germline gives CDR1 ENHRY, CDR2 SYGVKD. DNA for the CDR3: TGTGCCATCAGTGCCGGGGAGTACAATGAGCAGTTCTTC. Its translation is CAISAGEYNEQFF.

CDR3 loop: CASSLAAGGTEAFF. CDR3 in DNA: TGCGCCAGCAGCTTGGCAGCAGGGGGCACTGAAGCTTTCTTT. The V gene is TRBV5-1, the J gene TRBJ1-1; TRBD1 aligns across 7 bases. Germline CDR1 reads SGHRS; CDR2 reads YFSETQ. The trim removed 0 bases at V and 4 bases at J, leaving 3 bases unmatched. The CDR3 length is 14 residues. Full variable domain (outside the CDR3, taken from reference TRBV5-1 and TRBJ1-1): KAGVTQTPRYLIKTRGQQVTLSCSPISGHRSVSWYQQTPGQGLQFLFEYFSETQRNKGNFPGRFSGRQFSNSRSEMNVSTLELGDSALYLCASSLAAGGTEAFFGQGTRLTVV.

V is TRBV4-1 and J is TRBJ2-7; D possibly corresponds to TRBD2 (6 bases). The CDR3 has 17 amino acids. From germline, CDR1 is MGHRA and CDR2 YSYEKL. V lost 0 bases and J lost 2, with 17 bases in between. In DNA form, the CDR3 reads TGCGCCAGCAGCCAAGATCCGGCGGGGCGACGACCCTACGAGCAGTACTTC. Amino acid sequence: CASSQDPAGRRPYEQYF.

CDR3 protein: CASSSSGTGGGELFF. The DNA of the CDR3 is TGTGCCAGCAGTAGCTCCGGGACAGGGGGCGGGGAGCTGTTTTTT. The chain carries TRBV6-5 and TRBJ2-2, with 11 bases identical to TRBD1. After removal of 5 bases from V and 7 bases from J, the junction contained 6 bases not matched to a gene. The CDR3 length is 15 residues. Germline V lookup: CDR1 MNHEY, CDR2 SVGAGI.

The chain is built from TRBV5-1 and TRBJ2-7; possible D gene TRBD2, 5 bases. CDR1 and CDR2 (germline): SGHRS, YFSETQ. V was clipped by 2 bases and J by 7 bases, with 7 bases between them. The CDR3 contains 11 residues. This CDR3 reads CASSFRGEQYF. For the CDR3, the DNA is TGCGCCAGCAGCTTCCGGGGAGAGCAGTACTTC.

The chain recombines TRBV3-1 (or the pseudogene TRBV3-2) with TRBJ2-5; D is perhaps TRBD2 (6 bases). The CDR3 covers 14 residues. V was cut by 4 bases and J by 0 bases, with 9 bases left in between. The V gene's germline CDR1 is LGHDT and CDR2 YNNKEL (reference sequence). CDR3 coding DNA: TGTGCCAGCAGCCCGACTAGAAACCAAGAGACCCAGTACTTC. The encoded protein is CASSPTRNQETQYF.

The rearrangement links TRBV11-1 to TRBJ2-1; no reliable D call. Germline CDR1 SGHAT, CDR2 FQDESV (reference sequence). CDR3 length: 13 amino acids. V dropped 1 base and J dropped 12 bases, with 13 bases sitting between them. This CDR3 reads CASSLVTELVQFF. The DNA of the CDR3 is TGTGCCAGCAGCTTAGTTACAGAGCTGGTGCAGTTCTTC.

This chain joins TRBV7-2 and TRBJ2-1; D gene uncertain. Germline lookup yields CDR1 SGHTA and CDR2 FQGNSA. The V end was cut by 3 bases, the J end by 1 base, with 10 bases between. The CDR3 loop spans 15 amino acids. For the CDR3, the DNA is TGTGCCAGCAGCTTTTCCCGGGTATCCTACAATGAGCAGTTCTTC. Protein product: CASSFSRVSYNEQFF.

V gene TRBV5-1 combines with J gene TRBJ2-1; 14 bases fit TRBD2. The CDR3 length is 19 residues. From germline, CDR1 is SGHRS and CDR2 YFSETQ. V lost 4 bases and J lost 3; bases outside the gene matches: 12. The CDR3 DNA reads TGCGCCAGCAGCGCCGTCCCGGGACTAGCGGGAGCAGGCTACAATGAGCAGTTCTTC. Translating gives CASSAVPGLAGAGYNEQFF.

The chain employs TRBV29-1 and TRBJ1-1; 11 nucleotides line up with TRBD1. CDR1 is SQVTM and CDR2 is ANQGSEA in the germline V gene. This CDR3 region has 13 residues. The ends lost 7 bases at V and 4 bases at J; junction bases unmatched: 5. The DNA of the CDR3 is TGCAGCGAGAGGGGGACAGGGGGCACTGAAGCTTTCTTT. Amino acids: CSERGTGGTEAFF.

The chain is built from TRBV15 and TRBJ2-6, with D perhaps matching TRBD1 (6 bases). This CDR3 has 16 amino acids. Germline values: CDR1 LNHNV, CDR2 YYDKDF (reference sequence). Trimming pared 5 bases from V and 2 bases from J, leaving 13 bases between. The chain's CDR3 is CATSQQGNAGANVLTF. The CDR3 region has the DNA TGTGCCACCAGCCAACAGGGAAACGCTGGGGCCAACGTCCTGACTTTC.

This chain joins TRBV4-1 and TRBJ1-4; 8 nucleotides agree with TRBD1. Germline values: CDR1 MGHRA, CDR2 YSYEKL. The CDR3 has 16 amino acids. V was pared by 4 bases and J by 0 bases, with 4 bases of the junction left unmatched. CDR3 bases: TGCGCCAGCAGCCTCGGACAGGGTGCAACTAATGAAAAACTGTTTTTT. This translates into CASSLGQGATNEKLFF.

The chain uses TRBV30 and TRBJ2-1, with TRBD1 matching over 8 bases. The CDR3 consists of 14 residues. CDR1 and CDR2 (germline): GTSNPN, SVGIG (reference sequence). Losses at the gene ends were 2 bases for V and 9 bases for J; bases not matched to a gene: 9. CDR3 nucleotide sequence: TGTGCCTGGAGTCCAAACCAGGGGGCGAGTGAGCAGTTCTTC. This encodes CAWSPNQGASEQFF. Together with reference TRBV30 and TRBJ2-1, the CDR3 gives the full variable domain: SQTIHQWPATLVQPVGSPLSLECTVEGTSNPNLYWYRQAAGRGLQLLFYSVGIGQISSEVPQNLSASRPQDRQFILSSKKLLLSDSGFYLCAWSPNQGASEQFFGPGTRLTVL.

This chain uses TRBV11-2 with TRBJ2-6; D unclear. Per germline, CDR1 SGHAT and CDR2 FQNNGV. Trimming took 3 bases from V and 1 from J, leaving 4 bases between them. The CDR3 extends over 14 amino acids. The CDR3 bases are TGTGCCAGCAGCTTTCGGTCTGGGGCCAACGTCCTGACTTTC. This codes for CASSFRSGANVLTF.